Shown below are 23 T cell receptor beta chains from a single sample sequenced in a study of human T cells and chemical hapten exposure. MiXCR, applied by TCRdb to the RACE reads, yields one record per CDR3 protein. The repertoire holds around 260,000 distinct CDR3 sequences, with 7% to 10% as singletons. Time point meaning: pre-sensitization, week 0. Treatment: therapeutic diphenylcyclopropenone sensitization with weekly scalp DPC. Sequenced here: whole blood, sampled in connection with sensitization to the hapten diphenylcyclopropenone (DPC). Receptors originate from a woman in her thirties or forties with alopecia areata. Some clones in this sample may be carry-over from other donors' samples.

This clonotype was found a few times. The chain employs TRBV7-9 and TRBJ1-5; D is unresolved. The CDR3 has 13 amino acids. The germline V gene has CDR1 SEHNR and CDR2 FQNEAQ (reference sequence). V lost 3 bases and J 7 bases, leaving 10 bases between the germline ends. The CDR3 nucleotides are TGTGCCAGCAGCTTGGAGGCTCGCCAGCCCCAGCATTTT. Translated, it gives CASSLEARQPQHF. The variable domain in full, completed from reference TRBV7-9 and TRBJ1-5, reads DTGVSQNPRHKITKRGQNVTFRCDPISEHNRLYWYRQTLGQGPEFLTYFQNEAQLEKSRLLSDRFSAERPKGSFSTLEIQRTEQGDSAMYLCASSLEARQPQHFGDGTRLSIL.

The rearrangement joins TRBV29-1 to TRBJ2-1, with D perhaps matching TRBD2 (6 bases). The CDR3 has 15 amino acids. The germline V gene has CDR1 SQVTM and CDR2 ANQGSEA. The V and J ends lost 4 bases and 3 bases respectively, with 16 bases between them. In DNA form, the CDR3 reads TGCAGCGTTGGTGTCCCCGGGAGACACTACAATGAGCAGTTCTTC. Protein sequence: CSVGVPGRHYNEQFF.

The chain uses TRBV9 and TRBJ2-5; the match to TRBD2 covers 10 bases. The CDR3 is made up of 15 amino acids. V was clipped by 2 bases and J by 5 bases; unmatched bases: 6. Germline CDR1 reads SGDLS; CDR2 reads YYNGEE. The CDR3: CASSVTSGITETQYF. In DNA form, the CDR3 reads TGTGCCAGCAGCGTCACTAGCGGGATAACGGAGACCCAGTACTTC.

This clonotype was counted only a few times. The rearrangement joins TRBV7-9 to TRBJ2-3; 8 nucleotides agree with TRBD2. With V trimmed by 3 bases and J by 0 bases, 5 bases remained unmatched. This CDR3 comprises 16 residues. Germline-derived CDR1 and CDR2 are SEHNR and FQNEAQ (reference sequence). Here the CDR3 DNA reads TGTGCCAGCAGCTTCGGGGGCGGGAGGAGCACAGATACGCAGTATTTT. Amino acid sequence: CASSFGGGRSTDTQYF.

This clonotype was recorded a few times. The J gene is TRBJ2-1, the V gene TRBV7-2, with 8 positions matching TRBD2. Trimming took 3 bases from V and 2 from J; bases not matched to a gene: 3. The length of the CDR3 is 15 residues. CDR1 SGHTA and CDR2 FQGNSA come from the germline V gene. DNA for the CDR3: TGTGCCAGCAGCTTCGGCGGGGGGACCTACAATGAGCAGTTCTTC. Amino acids: CASSFGGGTYNEQFF.

This clonotype has just a few counts. The chain combines TRBV7-8 with TRBJ1-5, with 9 bases aligning to TRBD1. Germline loops: CDR1 SGHVS, CDR2 FQNEAQ. V lost 5 bases to trimming and J lost 2 bases; unmatched junction nucleotides: 13. The CDR3 contains 18 residues. CDR3 bases: TGTGCCAGCAGCACCCTGGGACAGGGAACTTGGGGCAATCAGCCCCAGCATTTT. Translating gives CASSTLGQGTWGNQPQHF.

The J gene is TRBJ2-7, the V gene TRBV6-2 or TRBV6-3, with a weak D call TRBD2 (6 bases). Germline V lookup: CDR1 MNHEY, CDR2 SVGEGT. The CDR3 consists of 13 residues. V was pared by 4 bases and J by 6 bases, with 13 bases between. The CDR3 protein is CASSFASAREQYF. The CDR3 bases are TGTGCCAGCAGTTTCGCTAGCGCACGCGAGCAGTACTTC.

The CDR3 loop reads CASSLPRGYIKQYF. CDR3 coding DNA: TGTGCCAGCAGCCTCCCTAGGGGGTATATAAAGCAGTACTTC. The chain employs TRBV28 and TRBJ2-7, with D possibly TRBD1 on 6 matching bases. Deletions cut 6 bases from V and 8 bases from J, with 20 bases between. CDR3 size: 14 residues. CDR1 is MDHEN and CDR2 is SYDVKM in the germline V gene.

The chain recombines TRBV10-2 with TRBJ2-5; a weak D match, TRBD2 (6 bases). The CDR3 covers 12 residues. Trimming pared 4 bases from V and 3 bases from J, leaving 6 bases between. From germline, CDR1 is WSHSY and CDR2 SAAADI. DNA of the CDR3: TGCGCCAGCAGTGCGGGGGAAGAGACCCAGTACTTC. Protein: CASSAGEETQYF.

This clonotype has just a few counts. This chain joins TRBV3-1 and TRBJ2-3; the match to TRBD2 covers 12 bases. This CDR3 is built from 16 residues. Germline CDR1 reads LGHDT; CDR2 reads YNNKEL (reference sequence). With 4 bases clipped from V and 7 bases from J, the junction kept 9 bases outside the gene matches. In nucleotides, the CDR3 is TGTGCCAGCAGCCCCCGACTAGCGGGAGTGGTATATACGCAGTATTTT. Amino acid sequence: CASSPRLAGVVYTQYF.

The J gene is TRBJ2-5, the V gene TRBV27; D unresolved. V lost 5 bases to trimming and J lost 0 bases, with 13 bases between them. Germline CDR1 is MNHEY and CDR2 is SMNVEV (reference sequence). This CDR3 region has 15 residues. CDR3 coding DNA: TGTGCCAGCAGTGTGACCGCTACTAACCAAGAGACCCAGTACTTC. It yields the protein CASSVTATNQETQYF.

This clonotype has just a few counts. V and J are TRBV20-1 and TRBJ1-1; the D is unclear. The CDR3 is made up of 11 amino acids. The germline gives CDR1 DFQATT, CDR2 SNEGSKA (reference sequence). The CDR3 here is CSAYGDTEAFF. In DNA, the CDR3 is TGCAGCGCTTACGGGGACACTGAAGCTTTCTTT.

This sequence joins TRBV3-1 and TRBJ2-5, with 7 bases identical to TRBD1. Trimming took 3 bases from V and 4 from J; bases not matched to a gene: 2. Germline V gene lookup returns CDR1 LGHDT and CDR2 YNNKEL (reference sequence). The CDR3 covers 13 residues. The CDR3: CASSQTGRETQYF. The CDR3 nucleotides are TGTGCCAGCAGCCAGACAGGGAGAGAGACCCAGTACTTC.

The chain is built from TRBV28 and TRBJ2-3; 7 bases are a match to TRBD1. Germline trimming cut 3 bases from V and 4 bases from J; bases unmatched to any gene: 7. The CDR3 covers 15 residues. The germline V gene encodes CDR1 MDHEN and CDR2 SYDVKM. The CDR3 spells CASSLGVGGADTQYF. The DNA of the CDR3 is TGTGCCAGCAGTTTGGGGGTAGGGGGCGCAGATACGCAGTATTTT.

The V gene is TRBV2, the J gene TRBJ2-1; 10 positions agree with TRBD2. The V gene end was trimmed by 7 bases and the J gene end by 10 bases; junction bases not matched to a gene: 4. The CDR3 loop spans 12 amino acids. Germline V gives CDR1 SNHLY, CDR2 FYNNEI. The chain's CDR3 is CASKGLATEQFF. The DNA for the CDR3 is TGTGCCAGCAAGGGACTAGCGACCGAGCAGTTCTTC.

This clonotype was seen more than once but under ten times. CDR3: CSARITLNQPQHF. In DNA form, the CDR3 reads TGCAGTGCTAGGATCACCCTCAATCAGCCCCAGCATTTT. The rearrangement links TRBV20-1 to TRBJ1-5; D is ambiguous. The V end lost 3 bases, the J end lost 3 bases, and 9 bases lay between the germline ends. Germline CDR1 is DFQATT and CDR2 is SNEGSKA (reference sequence). The CDR3 runs 13 residues.

The chain has TRBV14 and TRBJ2-5, with 11 nucleotides matching TRBD2. This CDR3 has 14 residues. From germline, CDR1 is SGHDN and CDR2 FVKESK. V lost 4 bases, J lost 5 bases, and 3 bases stayed unmatched. The CDR3 DNA reads as TGTGCCAGCAGCCCACTAGCGGGAGTGGAGACCCAGTACTTC. Translated: CASSPLAGVETQYF. The full variable domain, rest sourced from reference TRBV14 and TRBJ2-5, is EAGVTQFPSHSVIEKGQTVTLRCDPISGHDNLYWYRRVMGKEIKFLLHFVKESKQDESGMPNNRFLAERTGGTYSTLKVQPAELEDSGVYFCASSPLAGVETQYFGPGTRLLVL.

The chain uses TRBV20-1 and TRBJ1-1; the D is unclear. V was trimmed by 6 bases and J by 0 bases, leaving 8 bases between them. This CDR3 contains 12 residues. From germline, CDR1 is DFQATT and CDR2 SNEGSKA (reference sequence). The CDR3 reads CSAPPMNTEAFF. CDR3 nucleotides: TGCAGTGCCCCCCCCATGAACACTGAAGCTTTCTTT.

The chain uses TRBV7-9 and TRBJ2-2, with 7 bases matching TRBD1. Trimming removed 5 bases from V and 7 bases from J; junction bases left unmatched: 4. The CDR3 has 13 amino acids. Germline CDR1 reads SEHNR; CDR2 reads FQNEAQ (reference sequence). The CDR3 loop is CASSITGVGELFF. For the CDR3, the DNA is TGTGCCAGCAGCATCACAGGGGTCGGGGAGCTGTTTTTT.

This clonotype was seen only a few times. The chain employs TRBV7-2 and TRBJ2-1, with 7 bases fitting TRBD2. The V and J ends lost 4 bases and 2 bases, in that order; junction bases with no gene match: 8. The CDR3 covers 16 residues. The germline CDR1 and CDR2 sequences are SGHTA and FQGNSA. CDR3 loop: CASSSGRGSPYNEQFF. The CDR3 coding sequence is TGTGCCAGCAGCTCAGGGCGCGGGAGCCCCTACAATGAGCAGTTCTTC.

In its sample, this clonotype was seen many times. V gene TRBV6-2 or TRBV6-3 combines with J gene TRBJ2-6, with D perhaps matching TRBD1 (6 bases). Germline assignment: CDR1 MNHEY and CDR2 SVGEGT. The CDR3 runs 14 residues. V was clipped by 10 bases and J by 2 bases, with 12 bases between them. The DNA for the CDR3 is TGTGCCACGCACAGGGCCGCTGGGGCCAACGTCCTGACTTTC. It is translated as CATHRAAGANVLTF.

This clonotype was recorded many times. The CDR3, as DNA: TGTGCCAGCAGCCCACTAGCGGGAGTTGAAGAGACCCAGTACTTC. It translates to CASSPLAGVEETQYF. This rearrangement joins TRBV6-2 or TRBV6-3 to TRBJ2-5, with TRBD2 identical over 11 bases. After removal of 6 bases from V and 3 bases from J, the junction contained 6 bases not matched to a gene. The CDR3 is 15 residues long. Germline V CDR1 and CDR2: MNHEY, SVGEGT.

V usage is TRBV21-1 and J usage is TRBJ1-6; the table's D gene call, TRBD1, was not cross checked with the DNA. TRBV21-1 is listed as a pseudogene. The CDR3 spans 16 residues. The CDR3 spells CASSFRGRRSDSPLHF. The CDR3, as DNA: TGTGCCAGCAGCTTTAGGGGGCGCCGGAGTGATTCACCCCTCCACTTT.